Detailed here is one T cell receptor beta chain. The sample comes from a study of graft-versus-host responses after intestinal transplantation. Clones were sequenced by immunoSEQ multiplex PCR, and TCRdb holds only the in-frame ones, with some missing. Among some 45,000 clones listed, just under 95% were seen once. CDR3 length: 15 residues. The germline gives CDR1 KGHSH, CDR2 LQKENI. The ends were cut back, 6 bases at V and 0 bases at J, with 11 bases in the middle. Specimen: PBMCs, collected 335 days after intestinal transplant. The V gene is TRBV18, the J gene TRBJ1-4, with a tentative D call TRBD1 (5 bases). The receptor was isolated from a human patient who received an intestinal transplant, so some T cells may come from the graft donor. CDR3 protein: CASSRGHATNEKLFF. The CDR3 region has the DNA TGTGCCAGCTCCCGTGGACACGCAACTAATGAAAAACTGTTTTTT.